This T cell receptor (beta chain) came from a study of CD8 T cells in ankylosing spondylitis. General study points: There was a TCR beta motif, made of several highly homologous variants, that appeared characteristic of ankylosing spondylitis blood. There were earlier reports of some motif variants in reactive arthritis synovial fluid and blood. CD8+ by phenotype, disease-linked clones were relatively rare in peripheral blood.

TCRdb reprocessed the 5' RACE reads with MiXCR, giving one entry per CDR3 protein. The sample shows 400,000 or so distinct CDR3 sequences, roughly a quarter of them seen only once. The CDR3 is 14 residues long. Germline lookup yields CDR1 SQVTM and CDR2 ANQGSEA. V was pared by 4 bases and J by 0 bases, with 10 bases between. This clonotype was observed a few times. The antigen remains unidentified. V gene TRBV29-1 combines with J gene TRBJ1-3; weak D call: TRBD1 (5 bases). The sequence derives from a male donor with ankylosing spondylitis. Sequencing input: blood, either unsorted or a sorted T cell fraction (not recorded which). In DNA, the CDR3 is TGCAGCGTTGTAGTCAGGGACTCTGGAAACACCATATATTTT. Translation gives CSVVVRDSGNTIYF.